This record concerns one T cell receptor (beta chain) sequence. The specificity of this receptor is unknown. No much larger clone exists at a distance of one base, and base qualities are not known. This specimen comes from a study of cytomegalovirus exposure and HLA in healthy donors (TCRdb year 2017). The study in broad terms: An earlier analysis of 587 of the donors reported about 260 Gb of sequence data and around 110 million unique TCR beta sequences obtained from about 179 million T cells. An early release covering 500 to 750 HLA-typed donors comprised about 320 gigabases of sequencing data and 85 million or so unique TCR sequences. Among the roughly 390 genotyped donors, approximately 82% belonged to the genetic ancestry cluster associated with self-reported Caucasian donors. The study aimed to test whether signatures of past pathogen exposure could be identified by cataloging public T cell receptors. The study used immunosequencing to profile the T cell repertoires of 600 to 850 subjects and linked those repertoires to cytomegalovirus serostatus. Along with the roughly 670-subject first cohort, a separate validation cohort of 120 different subjects was used. To predict cytomegalovirus infection status, the study combined high-throughput TCR immunosequencing, statistical association of individual TCRs with disease status, and machine learning. A later analysis re-analyzed previously published TCR beta repertoires from 600 to 850 donors and added high-resolution HLA genotyping to study TCR occurrence patterns. Rather than using new phenotypic data, the later analysis identified candidate immune exposures from TCR beta sequences and from how often those sequences occurred across donors. To decide whether each TCR beta V gene segment behaved as functional or pseudogenic, an earlier analysis of nearly 600 of the donors relied on high-throughput TCR beta sequencing. Donor age, sex, ethnicity and CMV serostatus were compiled alongside the repertoire data. A later genetic analysis took genome-wide SNP genotypes for about three fifths of the 666 donors and used that subset as a discovery cohort. Every discovery cohort repertoire had been produced on one sequencing platform. Class I and class II HLA loci were covered by the typing at four-digit resolution. Typing coverage differed by locus: A, B, C, DRB1 and DQB1 were typed in roughly 620-640 donors, DQA1 in 500 to 550, DPA1 in around 610, and DPB1 in around 490. Several DR-DQ haplotypes were treated as single units for association and clustering because of strong linkage in the cohort. Across approximately 400 genotyped donors of the cohort, an average of 235,054 unique TCR beta nucleotide sequences per donor were sequenced, and 15% to 20% of those sequences were non-productive.

Receptor libraries were prepared by the immunoSEQ multiplex PCR assay. A mixture of 60 forward primers for TCR Vbeta segments and 13 reverse primers for TCR Jbeta segments was used in the multiplex PCR. A multiplex PCR assay on genomic DNA amplified the CDR3 region of rearranged TCR beta genes. Amplified TCR beta libraries were sequenced as 87-base-pair reads on the Illumina HiSeq System. Concerning the study's data processing: Across the 600 to 700 repertoires, a later analysis counted 60 million to 90 million unique TCR beta chains, around 11 million of which were shared by at least two donors. A nearest-neighbor algorithm error-corrected the raw reads and collapsed the reads into unique sequences, merging closely related sequences to remove PCR and sequencing errors. V, D and J gene segments were assigned by aligning CDR3 sequences to IMGT reference sequences. For a sequence to be retained, at least a six-nucleotide match to both a V gene segment and a J gene segment was required. Rearrangements were called productive when the CDR3 lacked stop codons and stayed in frame with V and J; all others were non-productive. CDR3 was defined by IMGT convention, running from the second conserved V-encoded cysteine to the conserved J-encoded phenylalanine. Sequences without an unambiguous match to a single V gene segment were excluded from the earlier analysis of several hundred of the donors. An earlier analysis of about 600 of the donors called V segments functional above 56.7% productive rearrangements and segregating when the between-donor standard deviation exceeded 5%. A statistical classification framework was built to diagnose cytomegalovirus status from the catalog of TCR beta chain sequences. V and J gene assignment, in a later analysis, came from comparing TCR nucleotide sequences with IMGT/GENE-DB human TR gene sequences. Using the TCRdist pipeline, a later analysis assigned CDR3 sequences along with most-parsimonious VDJ recombination scenarios. In a later analysis, each TCR beta chain was defined by its CDR3 amino acid sequence together with its V-gene family, and reads without a unique V-gene family were excluded. As a way to deal with suspected cross-contamination and a sequencing artifact, a later analysis dropped approximately 570 nucleotide sequences that were highly shared and had low generation probability. In a later analysis, a clonal expansion index was calculated for each public chain from normalized within-repertoire ranks of inferred template counts. In a later analysis, generation probabilities were computed using a VDJ recombination model fitted to out-of-frame rearrangements, and the results were checked against IGoR. In a later analysis, TCR-TCR, TCR-HLA and TCR-CMV co-occurrence was scored with hypergeometric tests, and a repertoire-size bias correction was applied to TCR pairs. False discovery rates were estimated in a later analysis by permuting HLA or CMV assignments 20 times. In a later analysis, co-occurring TCRs were grouped using DBSCAN, with TCRdist sequence similarity added in when clustering inside HLA-allele-positive subsets. For co-occurrence clustering, repertoires with fewer than 30,000 or more than 120,000 public chains were excluded, along with five repertoires with anomalous nucleotide sharing. As stored in TCRdb, this immuneACCESS dataset retains in-frame rearrangements with V and J assigned. A fraction of the clones does not appear; measured against another copy, unresolved V genes explain less than half of the discrepancy, and the remainder lacks a known reason. V and J calls and clone size are as listed in that table; D and trimming were resolved from the DNA. The sample includes 120,000 to 150,000 clones, with 78% observed a single time. The leading ten clones occupy roughly 3.1% of the sample.

Broader findings and caveats from the paper: Because counts were too low, roughly 17 rarely observed V segments, including chromosome 9 orphons, were left out of the earlier analysis of a few hundred of the donors. According to a later analysis, TCR association rates differed among HLA loci, with DRB1 alleles showing the most associated TCRs and HLA-C alleles showing the fewest. In a later analysis, HLA-associated TCR beta chains were found to be more clonally expanded and to have lower generation probabilities than equally common non-associated chains. Only TCR beta chains were sequenced in this cohort, and the absence of alpha or paired-chain data limited detectable features. The presence/absence analyses assumed that sequencing depth was roughly uniform across donors, and that assumption may not be true. At a false discovery rate of 0.05, a later analysis linked under 20,000 TCR beta sequences to specific HLA alleles. Most TCR sequences were seen in very few donors, while some public TCRs were found in many individuals. Correlated functional status among segregating V segments might reflect linkage disequilibrium, but an unknown experimental factor could not be ruled out. A total of roughly 160 TCR beta chains were listed by the study as associated with cytomegalovirus. According to a later analysis, parvovirus B19, influenza, CMV and Epstein-Barr virus appeared linked to several top co-occurrence clusters. A group of highly shared sequence variants was considered likely to be a technical artifact of the sequencing pipeline. Broadly in line with IMGT annotations, most TCR beta V segments showed up in productive rearrangements about 87% or about 30% of the time in an earlier analysis of around 550 of the donors. For the cohort, immune exposure information was limited to CMV serostatus. A further reported finding was that TCR beta sequences accurately predicted the HLA-A and HLA-B alleles for most subjects in the first cohort. Because the 87-base-pair reads could not distinguish some IMGT-functional V segments, including TRBV6-2 and TRBV6-3, those segments were excluded. The authors suggested that the approach could potentially be extended to other disease states and immunological phenotypes. Because HLA typing was missing for some donors at each locus, association tests included only the typed subset. In a later analysis, most CMV-associated TCR beta chains were found to appear HLA-restricted, with HLA associations seemingly driven largely by CMV exposure. In a later genetic analysis, a missense DCLRE1C variant was associated with V-gene and J-gene trimming of TCR beta chains, and the association was replicated in an independent cohort. Three of the identified cytomegalovirus-associated TCR beta chains were confirmed in vitro to be specific for cytomegalovirus antigens. In both the original and validation cohorts, the classifier was reported to diagnose cytomegalovirus status with high specificity and sensitivity. A later genetic analysis reported fewer N-insertions in productive TCRs among donors in an Asian-associated ancestry cluster than the approximately 670-donor mean. When HLA alleles, especially DR and DQ, strongly co-occurred, attributing TCR associations to individual alleles was difficult.

V ends up 0 bases short and J 7 bases short, with an unmatched junction base count of 11. The germline V gene (reference sequence) specifies LNHDA as CDR1 and SQIVND as CDR2. The CDR3 spans 17 residues, from the cysteine through the phenylalanine. Only the CDR3 portion is preserved as DNA: 51 bases, with reading frame beginning at the first base. In total, 500 to 700 healthy bone marrow donors made up the cohort. At the time of sampling, every cohort member was nominally healthy, though immune exposures that went unrecorded were likely present. The donor was CMV seropositive and was included in the group of 250 to 350 seropositive cohort members. A peripheral blood sample was provided by each donor, and peripheral blood mononuclear cells were used for TCR beta sequencing. Genomic DNA extraction from the blood cell samples was performed with the Qiagen DNeasy Blood Extraction Kit.

The sequenced sample was PBMCs. The chain is assembled from TRBV19 and TRBJ2-1; 8 middle bases align to TRBD2. This TCR was recovered from a middle-aged man in good health and CMV-seropositive. The DNA sequence is given as TGTGCCAGTAGTATAGACCTCCTAGCGGGCCGTAGAAATGAGCAGTTCTTC. This yields the protein CASSIDLLAGRRNEQFF.